The sequence of this T cell receptor beta chain was determined in a study of spatial heterogeneity in lung cancer (dated by TCRdb to between 2018 and 2021). Study-wide context: Beta-chain transcripts were consistently detected in greater numbers than alpha-chain transcripts, which likely reflected higher beta-chain transcript abundance. Both alpha and beta chains were TCR-sequenced in samples taken at surgery, namely 220 tumor regions, around 64 matched nontumor lung samples and 50 to 60 PBMC samples. The study linked features of the TCR repertoire to counts of nonsynonymous mutations, which were determined by whole-exome sequencing of tumor tissue. In the raw uncorrected reads, each unique combination of TCR and UMI appeared more than ten times on average. The study quantitatively compared TCR alpha and beta repertoires across multiple tumor regions, matched nontumor lung and blood in non-small cell lung cancer.

The CDR3 goes from the cysteine to the phenylalanine over 13 residues. Left in the record is the CDR3 DNA by itself, 39 bases read in frame from the first base. V was cut back by 7 bases and J by 2 bases, leaving a gap of 11 bases between them. General conclusions and limits of the study: Ubiquitous expanded tumor TCRs were found in blood more often at tumor resection than at routine follow-up. Additional single-cell paired TCR alpha and beta sequencing was considered necessary to confirm, at a functional level, the hypothesis that regional TCRs recognize regional mutations.

In light of the paper, this sample's time point label describes: sample taken at primary tumor resection. For TCR sequencing, whole RNA was extracted from tumor and nontumor lung tissue, or from cryopreserved PBMC samples, and no cell sorting was done. The donors were 72 patients from the lung TRACERx cohort who had early-stage, untreated non-small cell lung cancer. Patients were selected for TCR sequencing only if sufficient RNA was available from at least two tumor regions. Library prep was done by 5' RACE. Reads for this sample came from a NextSeq 500. The TCR library protocol attached a unique molecular identifier to each TCR cDNA molecule to allow correction of PCR and sequencing errors. Per the original workflow: TCR identification, UMI-based error correction and CDR3 extraction were performed with Decombinator tools. TCRs above a frequency of 2 per 1,000, corresponding to the top 1% of the tumor frequency distribution, were defined as expanded. Each repertoire was subsampled 100 times to 5,000 TCRs, after which Renyi diversity was computed with the R vegan package. CDR3 similarity networks were built from amino acid triplet string-kernel similarity, connecting CDR3s with pairwise similarity above 0.82. TCRdb reran the public reads through fastp at Q25 and MiXCR, keeping productive beta chains. Rows are combined by CDR3 protein, so each entry shows the most common genes and DNA. Clone size and V and J calls follow TCRdb, not the original study. Recorded for this sample are 28,000 or so distinct CDR3 sequences; 10% to 15% of them occurred a single time. The ten largest clones add up to around 25% of the sample.

This clonotype was observed many times. The specificity of this receptor is unknown. Base qualities are not at hand, and no much larger clone is one base apart. This chain joins TRBV12-3 or TRBV12-4 to TRBJ1-2; TRBD1 is a weak D gene call, 5 bases matching. The source was PBMCs, collected at surgery. The TCR sequence derives from a female donor with early-stage non-small cell lung cancer. The bases read TGTGCCAGCACCCTCCGACAGAACTATGGCTACACCTTC. Translated, this gives CASTLRQNYGYTF.